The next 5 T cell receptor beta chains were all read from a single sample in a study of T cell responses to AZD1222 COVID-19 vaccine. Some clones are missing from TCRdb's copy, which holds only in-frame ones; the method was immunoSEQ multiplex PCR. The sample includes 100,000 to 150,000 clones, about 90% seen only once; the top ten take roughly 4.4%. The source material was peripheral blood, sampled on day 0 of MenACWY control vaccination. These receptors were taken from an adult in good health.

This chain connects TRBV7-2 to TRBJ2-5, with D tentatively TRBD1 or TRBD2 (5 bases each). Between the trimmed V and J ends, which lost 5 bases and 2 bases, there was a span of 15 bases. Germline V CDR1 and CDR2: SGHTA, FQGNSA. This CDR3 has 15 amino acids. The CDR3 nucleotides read TGTGCCAGCAGCACCTCCGGGACGGAACAAGAGACCCAGTACTTC. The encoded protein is CASSTSGTEQETQYF.

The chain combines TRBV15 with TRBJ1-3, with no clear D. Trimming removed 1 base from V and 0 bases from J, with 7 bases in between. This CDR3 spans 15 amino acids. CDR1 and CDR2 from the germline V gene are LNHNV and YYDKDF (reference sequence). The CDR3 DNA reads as TGTGCCACCAGCAGAGGGCTAAGCTCTGGAAACACCATATATTTT. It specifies CATSRGLSSGNTIYF.

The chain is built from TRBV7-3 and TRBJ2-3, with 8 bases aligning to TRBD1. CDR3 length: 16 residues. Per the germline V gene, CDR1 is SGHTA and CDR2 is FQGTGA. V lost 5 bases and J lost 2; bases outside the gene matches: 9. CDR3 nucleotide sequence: TGTGCCAGCAGCCCGGGGACAGGACCACCCACAGATACGCAGTATTTT. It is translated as CASSPGTGPPTDTQYF.

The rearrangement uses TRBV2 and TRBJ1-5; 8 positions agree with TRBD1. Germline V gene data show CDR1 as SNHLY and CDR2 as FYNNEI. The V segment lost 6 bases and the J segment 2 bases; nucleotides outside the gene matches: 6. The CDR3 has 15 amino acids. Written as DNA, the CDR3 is TGTGCCAGCAGCGACTTGACAGGGGGCAATCAGCCCCAGCATTTT. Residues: CASSDLTGGNQPQHF.

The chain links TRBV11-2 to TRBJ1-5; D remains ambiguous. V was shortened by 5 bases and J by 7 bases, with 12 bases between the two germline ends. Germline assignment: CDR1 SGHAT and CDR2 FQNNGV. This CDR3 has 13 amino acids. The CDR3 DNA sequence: TGTGCCAGCAGCACCACTACCAGGCAGCCCCAGCATTTT. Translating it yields CASSTTTRQPQHF.